A selection of T cell receptor beta chains follows, all from one sample in a study of cytomegalovirus exposure and HLA in healthy donors. Sequencing used immunoSEQ multiplex PCR; TCRdb keeps in-frame clones, though not all of them. The sample includes approximately 82,000 clones, around 10% seen only once; the top ten take around 26%. Sample: PBMCs. The origin of the receptors is a man in his sixties in good health and CMV-seropositive. CDR3s include the opening cysteine and the closing phenylalanine or tryptophan. D genes are given only for firm matches. Only some rows state a clone size, as once, few, many or a class for expanded clones.

TRBV9	few	TRBJ1-1	NA	CASGPRGTEAFF	TGTGCCAGCGGCCCAAGGGGCACTGAAGCTTTCTTT
TRBV5-1	few	TRBJ1-1	TRBD1	CASSMGQPNTEAFF	TGCGCCAGCAGCATGGGACAGCCGAACACTGAAGCTTTCTTT
TRBV28	NA	TRBJ2-7	TRBD2	CASGRELYEQYF	TGTGCCAGCGGGCGGGAGCTGTACGAGCAGTACTTC
TRBV25-1	few	TRBJ2-2	NA	CASSDWDSNTGELFF	TGTGCCAGCAGTGATTGGGACTCAAACACCGGGGAGCTGTTTTTT
TRBV2	NA	TRBJ2-1	TRBD2	CASSGGRAVTYNEQFF	TGTGCCAGCAGTGGAGGGAGGGCCGTAACCTACAATGAGCAGTTCTTC
TRBV19	few	TRBJ2-3	TRBD2	CASSPQSGRGNPQYF	TGTGCCAGTAGTCCGCAGTCCGGGAGGGGGAATCCGCAGTATTTT
TRBV29-1	NA	TRBJ2-5	NA	CSPSRKAQETQYF	TGCAGCCCCTCGAGGAAAGCACAAGAGACCCAGTACTTC
TRBV9	NA	TRBJ1-1	NA	CASSVVPGVSAEAFF	TGTGCCAGCAGCGTAGTCCCGGGGGTAAGCGCTGAAGCTTTCTTT
TRBV7-9	NA	TRBJ2-4	NA	CASSSDEGGKNIQYF	TGTGCCAGCAGCTCAGACGAGGGCGGCAAAAACATTCAGTACTTC
TRBV4-1	few	TRBJ2-1	NA	CASSLSPRYSYNEQFF	TGCGCCAGCAGCCTCTCCCCGCGGTACTCCTACAATGAGCAGTTCTTC
TRBV7-2	NA	TRBJ1-1	NA	CASSLVWLPKTEAFF	TGTGCCAGCAGCTTAGTATGGCTCCCGAAAACTGAAGCTTTCTTT
TRBV9	few	TRBJ1-3	NA	CASSPEVLGSGNTIYF	TGTGCCAGCAGCCCCGAGGTGTTGGGGAGTGGAAACACCATATATTTT
TRBV28	NA	TRBJ1-5	TRBD1	CATFTGGYSNQPQHF	TGTGCCACCTTTACAGGGGGATATAGCAATCAGCCCCAGCATTTT
TRBV6-6	few	TRBJ1-2	NA	CASSSGGMNYGYTF	TGTGCCAGCAGTAGCGGCGGGATGAACTATGGCTACACCTTC
TRBV28	few	TRBJ2-2	TRBD1	CASFRDRGVTGELFF	TGTGCCAGTTTCCGGGACAGGGGGGTTACCGGGGAGCTGTTTTTT
TRBV19	few	TRBJ1-5	NA	CASHEINQPQHF	TGTGCCAGCCACGAGATCAATCAGCCCCAGCATTTT
TRBV28	once	TRBJ2-3	TRBD2	CASSPGGLGKYF	TGTGCCAGCAGTCCCGGAGGACTAGGAAAGTATTTT
TRBV6-5	NA	TRBJ2-7	NA	CASSYLRINGEQYF	TGTGCCAGCAGTTACTTACGGATAAACGGGGAGCAGTACTTC
TRBV5-4	NA	TRBJ2-3	TRBD2	CASSPRTSGDTDTQYF	TGTGCCAGCAGTCCTCGGACTAGCGGGGACACAGATACGCAGTATTTT
TRBV2	few	TRBJ2-4	TRBD1	CASRDQTGLAKNIQYF	TGTGCCAGCAGAGACCAGACAGGGCTAGCCAAAAACATTCAGTACTTC
TRBV5-6	NA	TRBJ1-1	TRBD1	CASSLQGAYGEAFF	TGTGCCAGCAGCTTGCAGGGGGCCTACGGTGAAGCTTTCTTT
TRBV5-1	NA	TRBJ1-4	NA	CASSGDTGGAEKLFF	TGCGCCAGCAGCGGGGACACGGGAGGCGCTGAAAAACTGTTTTTT
TRBV19	NA	TRBJ2-7	TRBD2	CASSTRTSREQYF	TGTGCCAGTAGTACCAGGACTAGCCGCGAGCAGTACTTC
TRBV5-8	NA	TRBJ1-5	TRBD1	CASRVGVGTGNQPQHF	TGTGCCAGCAGGGTGGGGGTAGGGACAGGGAATCAGCCCCAGCATTTT
TRBV6-1	NA	TRBJ1-5	TRBD1	CASSDGDRWEDQPQHF	TGTGCCAGCAGTGATGGGGACAGGTGGGAGGATCAGCCCCAGCATTTT
TRBV19	NA	TRBJ2-7	NA	CASSPSPGPTYEQYF	TGTGCCAGTAGTCCCTCCCCAGGGCCGACCTACGAGCAGTACTTC
TRBV10-3	few	TRBJ1-5	TRBD1	CAVGTGAQPQHF	TGCGCCGTCGGGACAGGGGCCCAGCCCCAGCATTTT
TRBV29-1	many	TRBJ1-1	NA	CSAGEGVRTEAFF	TGCAGCGCCGGAGAGGGGGTTCGCACTGAAGCTTTCTTT
TRBV9	few	TRBJ2-7	NA	CASSDWNVDLSEQYF	TGTGCCAGCAGCGATTGGAATGTTGACTTATCCGAGCAGTACTTC
TRBV28	few	TRBJ1-2	NA	CASSQGRYGYTF	TGTGCCAGCAGCCAGGGTCGGTATGGCTACACCTTC
TRBV25-1	few	TRBJ2-7	NA	CASSENSPEQYF	TGTGCCAGCAGTGAGAACAGCCCTGAGCAGTACTTC
TRBV6-5	few	TRBJ1-1	TRBD1	CASRPDRGMNTEAFF	TGTGCCAGCAGACCCGACAGGGGGATGAACACTGAAGCTTTCTTT
TRBV4-2	NA	TRBJ2-3	TRBD2	CASSLAGGRRTSGGAFTDTQYF	TGTGCCAGCAGCCTCGCGGGTGGGCGGAGGACTAGCGGGGGGGCTTTCACAGATACGCAGTATTTT
TRBV28	NA	TRBJ1-6	NA	CASSPPGQGYNSPLHF	TGTGCCAGCAGTCCGCCAGGGCAGGGCTACAATTCACCCCTCCACTTT
TRBV6-5	NA	TRBJ2-7	NA	CASSYRGIAYEQYF	TGTGCCAGCAGTTACAGGGGGATTGCCTACGAGCAGTACTTC
TRBV11-2	NA	TRBJ1-4	NA	CASRPRGGALAEKLFF	TGTGCCAGCAGACCCCGGGGGGGGGCGCTTGCTGAAAAACTGTTTTTT
TRBV7-9	few	TRBJ1-5	NA	CASSSGSSNQPQHF	TGTGCCAGCAGTTCGGGGAGTAGCAATCAGCCCCAGCATTTT
TRBV5-4	NA	TRBJ1-5	NA	CASSSQEGEPQHF	TGTGCCAGCAGCTCGCAGGAAGGGGAGCCCCAGCATTTT
TRBV27	few	TRBJ1-1	NA	CASSLKLRGASTEAFF	TGTGCCAGCAGTTTAAAACTCCGGGGAGCGTCCACTGAAGCTTTCTTT
TRBV6-5	NA	TRBJ1-6	NA	CASRRTGLLHF	TGTGCCAGCAGACGAACAGGGCTCCTCCACTTT
TRBV7-6	few	TRBJ2-5	TRBD1	CASSLEYGTGGTQYF	TGTGCCAGCAGCTTAGAGTACGGGACAGGAGGGACCCAGTACTTC
TRBV10-1	NA	TRBJ1-2	TRBD1	CASSDRDRGLYGYTF	TGCGCCAGCAGTGACCGGGACAGGGGGCTCTATGGCTACACCTTC
TRBV6-1	few	TRBJ2-1	NA	CASSEGYSSYNEQFF	TGTGCCAGCAGTGAAGGATATAGCTCCTACAATGAGCAGTTCTTC
TRBV5-6	few	TRBJ2-5	TRBD2	CASSGEGRETQYF	TGTGCCAGCAGCGGGGAGGGGCGGGAGACCCAGTACTTC
TRBV2	few	TRBJ2-5	TRBD1	CASRGQGNRDLETQYF	TGTGCCAGCAGAGGACAGGGGAATCGCGATTTGGAGACCCAGTACTTC
TRBV28	few	TRBJ2-5	NA	CASSTSGAARETQYF	TGTGCCAGCAGCACGAGCGGAGCCGCCAGAGAGACCCAGTACTTC
TRBV28	NA	TRBJ2-3	NA	CAIISSRGNTDTQYF	TGTGCCATCATTTCGTCTCGGGGGAACACAGATACGCAGTATTTT
TRBV5-1	NA	TRBJ2-3	NA	CASSFGQGGPDTQYF	TGCGCCAGCAGCTTCGGGCAGGGAGGCCCAGATACGCAGTATTTT
TRBV19	few	TRBJ1-5	NA	CASAGTSNQPQHF	TGTGCCAGCGCGGGGACGAGCAATCAGCCCCAGCATTTT
TRBV5-1	NA	TRBJ2-3	TRBD2	CASSPLGREGTDTQYF	TGCGCCAGCAGCCCTCTGGGCAGGGAGGGGACAGATACGCAGTATTTT
TRBV9	NA	TRBJ1-6	NA	CASSVQGTYNSPLHF	TGTGCCAGCAGCGTACAGGGGACCTATAATTCACCCCTCCACTTT
TRBV27	NA	TRBJ2-3	NA	CASTRGASRTDTQYF	TGTGCCAGCACTCGGGGGGCATCAAGGACAGATACGCAGTATTTT
TRBV11-3	few	TRBJ2-7	TRBD1	CASSCSPGQRSYEQYF	TGTGCCAGCAGCTGTAGTCCGGGACAGCGCTCCTACGAGCAGTACTTC
TRBV30	few	TRBJ1-3	TRBD1	CAWNLGQGAYTIYF	TGTGCCTGGAACCTAGGACAGGGGGCTTACACCATATATTTT
TRBV6-5	few	TRBJ2-7	TRBD1	CASMKGGLGEQYF	TGTGCCAGCATGAAAGGGGGCTTGGGTGAGCAGTACTTC
TRBV27	few	TRBJ1-2	TRBD1	CASSLGDRVNGYTF	TGTGCCAGCAGTTTGGGCGACAGGGTCAATGGCTACACCTTC
TRBV30	NA	TRBJ2-5	NA	CAWSVRFFSAQGRETQYF	TGTGCCTGGAGTGTACGTTTCTTTTCTGCCCAGGGCCGGGAGACCCAGTACTTC
TRBV5-1	NA	TRBJ2-3	TRBD2	CASSSGLAGGMTDTQYF	TGCGCCAGCAGCTCAGGACTAGCGGGGGGAATGACAGATACGCAGTATTTT
TRBV7-9	few	TRBJ1-1	NA	CASSLKDGEPEAFF	TGTGCCAGCAGCTTAAAGGACGGGGAACCTGAAGCTTTCTTT